This T cell receptor beta chain was retrieved from a study of T cell responses to AZD1222 COVID-19 vaccine. Study results and caveats: Mostly white British, mostly female donors; authors suggested clonal diversity may be underestimated.

Comments on this clone: Its antigen is unknown.

This CDR3 has 14 amino acids. V shed 6 bases and J shed 11 bases, with 20 bases lying between them. Germline V lookup: CDR1 LGHNA, CDR2 YNFKEQ. Clones were sequenced by immunoSEQ multiplex PCR, and TCRdb holds only the in-frame ones, with some missing. Of roughly 130,000 clones in the sample, 88% are singletons; the top ten hold around 20%. The chain carries TRBV4-2 and TRBJ2-1; D uncertain. The receptor was isolated from an adult in good health. This specimen was peripheral blood, taken on day 0 of MenACWY control vaccination. CDR3 region: CASSHQPPGPKQFF. As DNA, the CDR3 is TGTGCCAGCAGTCATCAGCCCCCGGGTCCAAAGCAGTTCTTC.